The 6 T cell receptor beta chains reported below all come from one sample, sequenced in a study of T cell responses to AZD1222 COVID-19 vaccine. The table came from immunoSEQ multiplex PCR; TCRdb's copy has only in-frame clones and leaves some out. Seen here are approximately 210,000 clones, just over 90% observed once, and the top ten hold approximately 3.4%. Sample: peripheral blood, taken 28 days after the second AZD1222 dose. The receptors were sampled from an adult who received the AZD1222 COVID-19 vaccine.

This clone appeared a single time. Written as DNA, the CDR3 is TGTGCCACCAGCAGAGGCGGGACAGGAAATGAAAAACTGTTTTTT. Amino acids: CATSRGGTGNEKLFF. The rearrangement uses TRBV15 and TRBJ1-4; TRBD1 matches at 8 bases. The CDR3 sequence is 15 residues long. V gave up 1 base and J gave up 5 bases; unmatched junction bases: 3. The germline CDR1 and CDR2 sequences are LNHNV and YYDKDF (reference sequence).

This clone was recorded a few times. V gene TRBV5-1 combines with J gene TRBJ2-1; 7 nucleotides align to TRBD1. Germline loops: CDR1 SGHRS, CDR2 YFSETQ. Trimming removed 0 bases from V and 6 bases from J; junction bases left unmatched: 3. The CDR3 has 14 amino acids. For the CDR3, the DNA is TGCGCCAGCAGCTTGGGGCAGGGGGTCAATGAGCAGTTCTTC. Amino acids: CASSLGQGVNEQFF.

The chain employs TRBV27 and TRBJ1-5; D is uncertain. The CDR3 is 14 amino acids. V was clipped by 2 bases and J by 9 bases, with 14 bases between them. The V gene's germline CDR1 is MNHEY and CDR2 SMNVEV (reference sequence). DNA for the CDR3: TGTGCCAGCAGTTTAAACGGCATCCGGAGGCCCCAGCATTTT. As protein: CASSLNGIRRPQHF.

The V and J genes are TRBV28 and TRBJ1-2; the D gene is possibly TRBD1 (5 bases). This CDR3 comprises 12 residues. Trimming stripped 5 bases from V and 8 bases from J, with 12 bases between. Looked up from germline, CDR1 is MDHEN and CDR2 is SYDVKM. Here the CDR3 DNA reads TGTGCCAGCAGTAGAGGGTGGGGCGGCTACACCTTC. Protein: CASSRGWGGYTF.

The chain employs TRBV28 and TRBJ2-7, with D perhaps being TRBD1 or TRBD2 (5 bases each). Germline V gives CDR1 MDHEN, CDR2 SYDVKM. With 3 bases removed from V and 6 bases from J, the gap between germline ends came to 9 bases. This CDR3 comprises 12 residues. CDR3 coding DNA: TGTGCCAGCAGTTTTGGGGGAACCGAGCAGTACTTC. This sequence encodes CASSFGGTEQYF.

The chain employs TRBV28 and TRBJ2-4, with unresolved D. The CDR3 extends over 14 amino acids. Per germline, CDR1 MDHEN and CDR2 SYDVKM. Trimming pared 2 bases from V and 0 bases from J, leaving 5 bases between. CDR3 region: CASSLSTAKNIQYF. Here the CDR3 DNA reads TGTGCCAGCAGTTTAAGCACAGCCAAAAACATTCAGTACTTC.